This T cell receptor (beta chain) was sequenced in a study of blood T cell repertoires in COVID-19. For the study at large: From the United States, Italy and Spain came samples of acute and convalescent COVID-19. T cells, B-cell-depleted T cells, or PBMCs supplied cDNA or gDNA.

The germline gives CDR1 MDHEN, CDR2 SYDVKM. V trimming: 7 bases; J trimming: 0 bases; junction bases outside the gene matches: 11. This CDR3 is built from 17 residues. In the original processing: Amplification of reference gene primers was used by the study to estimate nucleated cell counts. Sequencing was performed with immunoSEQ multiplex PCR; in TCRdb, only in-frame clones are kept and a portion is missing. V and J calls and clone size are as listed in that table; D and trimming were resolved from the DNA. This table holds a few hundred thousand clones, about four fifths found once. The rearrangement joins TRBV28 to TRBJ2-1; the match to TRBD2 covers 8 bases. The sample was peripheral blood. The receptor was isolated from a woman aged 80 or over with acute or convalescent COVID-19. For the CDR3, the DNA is TGTGCCAGCATTGGCACTAGCGGCCTTCTCTCCTACAATGAGCAGTTCTTC. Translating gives CASIGTSGLLSYNEQFF.